Many counts were recorded for the clone carrying this T cell receptor (beta chain). The antigen is not known. The sample is drawn from a study of blood T cells in healthy people across ages. Study results and caveats: Age showed a roughly linear inverse relationship with TCR beta diversity per million T cells.

This CDR3 has 16 amino acids. Looked up from germline, CDR1 is SNHLY and CDR2 is FYNNEI. Germline trimming cut 1 base from V and 0 bases from J; bases unmatched to any gene: 3. Then a second PCR, running roughly 6 to 12 cycles, was carried out with a sample-barcoded 5' primer and a J-beta primer mix. Carrying 12 random nucleotides, a template-switch adaptor labeled each individual cDNA molecule. One entry per CDR3 protein results from TCRdb running MiXCR on the 5' RACE reads. This sample yields approximately 320,000 distinct CDR3 sequences, of which roughly 29% are seen a single time; 25% to 35% belongs to the top ten. Staff drew roughly 10 milliliters of peripheral blood from each donor.

The chain combines TRBV2 with TRBJ2-7; 10 positions agree with TRBD2. The sample consisted of blood. This clonotype was sampled from a woman in her sixties or seventies in good health. This CDR3 is CASSEDSGRSSYEQYF. The CDR3 nucleotides are TGTGCCAGCAGTGAAGATAGCGGGAGGAGCTCCTACGAGCAGTACTTC.